This T cell receptor beta chain appears in the sequencing data of a study of vaccination and CD4 T cells after COVID-19. Remarks on this clonotype: Antigen specificity is unknown.

Indicated treatment: approximately nine-day PBMC culture with coronavirus spike peptide pools or control peptides (ViraFEST assay). Half the medium was exchanged for fresh IL-2 medium on days 3 and 7. This CDR3 region has 14 residues. Cultured CD4+ T-cell DNA underwent Oncomine TCR Beta short-read sequencing. Each CDR3 protein is one row after TCRdb ran MiXCR on the PCR reads. Among 11,000 to 15,000 distinct CDR3 sequences listed, roughly 53% were seen once. The sequence was collected from a human donor who had recovered from COVID-19. The source material was CD4+ T cells from blood, cultured in vitro, sampled before SARS-CoV-2 vaccination. The chain employs TRBV21-1 and TRBJ2-7; the table's D call, TRBD2, was not checked against the DNA. TRBV21-1 is listed as a pseudogene. The CDR3 DNA sequence: TGTGCCAGCAGCAACTGGGCGGGAGGCTACGAGCAGTACTTC. It yields the protein CASSNWAGGYEQYF.